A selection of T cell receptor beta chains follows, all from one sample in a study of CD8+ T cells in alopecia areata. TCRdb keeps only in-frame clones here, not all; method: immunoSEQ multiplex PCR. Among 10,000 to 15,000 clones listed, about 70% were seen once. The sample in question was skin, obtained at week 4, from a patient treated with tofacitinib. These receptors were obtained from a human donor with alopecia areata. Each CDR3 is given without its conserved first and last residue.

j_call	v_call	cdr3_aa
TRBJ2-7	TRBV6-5	ASSSGTGPTEQY
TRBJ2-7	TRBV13	ASSFSHLTGTSSYEQY
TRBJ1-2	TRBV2	ASKTGGFGNYGYT
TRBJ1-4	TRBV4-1	ASSQVFPAVNEKLF
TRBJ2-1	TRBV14	ASSQVGKNEQF
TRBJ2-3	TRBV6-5	ASSPAGGVVDTQY
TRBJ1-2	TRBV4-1	ASSQVPQLYYGYT
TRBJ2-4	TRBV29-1	SVDGSLGNIQY
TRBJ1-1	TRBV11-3	ASSFVLWGEYTEAF
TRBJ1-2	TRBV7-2	ASSLMNRARNGYT
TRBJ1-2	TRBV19	ASSRQDVGTVGGYT
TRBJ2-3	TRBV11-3	ASSVAGASTDTQY
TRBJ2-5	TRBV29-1	SAGTPGPTNQETQY
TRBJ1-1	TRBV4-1	ASSQDQGAKNTEAF
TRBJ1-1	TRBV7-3	ASSFAGNTEAF
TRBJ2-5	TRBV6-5	ASSYQYRKQETQY
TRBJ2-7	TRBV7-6	ASSPSGTYEQY
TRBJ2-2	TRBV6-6	ASSYGQGHTGELF
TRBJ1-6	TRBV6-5	ASRDRDDSPLH
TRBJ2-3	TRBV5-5	ASSPWTSGVTDTQY
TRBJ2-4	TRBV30	AWSVLGNTWY
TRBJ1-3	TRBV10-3	ATHLGGPSSGNTIY
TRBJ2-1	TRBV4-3	ASSQASTALGQF
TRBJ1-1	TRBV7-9	ASSSTNTNAEAF
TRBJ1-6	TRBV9	ASSAGGGGSPLH
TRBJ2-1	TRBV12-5	ASGLVGRGGHNEQF
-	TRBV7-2	ASSFSGGTYEQY
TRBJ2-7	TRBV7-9	ASSSSRGAYEQY
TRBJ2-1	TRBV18	ASSTPRWRGSNEQF
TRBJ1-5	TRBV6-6	ASSFRDSNQPQH
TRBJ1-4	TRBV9	ASSNNPTERDEKLF
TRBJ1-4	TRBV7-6	ASSPAVGTNEKLF
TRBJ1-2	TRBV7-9	ASEGVEDGYT
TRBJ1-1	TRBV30	AWRIGNTEAF
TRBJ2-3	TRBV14	ASSSSFSVTDTQY
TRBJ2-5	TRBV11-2	ASSGTLNLQETQY
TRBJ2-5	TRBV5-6	ASSSAVGRGLGETQY
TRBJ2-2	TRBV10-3	AGSSNTGELF
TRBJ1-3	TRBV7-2	ASSPRTGGNTIY
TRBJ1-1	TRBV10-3	AISPTGDARNTEAF
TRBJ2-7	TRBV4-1	ASSQLDGPYEQY
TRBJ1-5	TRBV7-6	ASSFMPGTSLKDQPQH